This TCR beta chain was documented in a study of early T cells in non-severe SARS-CoV-2 infection. TCRdb re-derived calls from the 5' RACE reads in MiXCR, one entry per CDR3 protein. The sample has nearly 55,000 distinct CDR3 sequences; about 7.7% are singletons. This CDR3 is 16 amino acids long. CDR1 is SGDLS, CDR2 YYNGEE, per germline. V lost 0 bases, J lost 9 bases, and 10 bases stayed unmatched. The receptor's source is an adult who was a healthcare worker with PCR-confirmed SARS-CoV-2 infection or an uninfected control (not recorded which). The J gene is TRBJ2-1, the V gene TRBV9, with TRBD2 identical over 9 bases. The sequenced sample was whole blood, obtained at baseline. Here the CDR3 reads CASSVAAREGNVEQFF. The CDR3 coding sequence is TGTGCCAGCAGCGTAGCTGCGCGGGAGGGTAACGTTGAGCAGTTCTTC.